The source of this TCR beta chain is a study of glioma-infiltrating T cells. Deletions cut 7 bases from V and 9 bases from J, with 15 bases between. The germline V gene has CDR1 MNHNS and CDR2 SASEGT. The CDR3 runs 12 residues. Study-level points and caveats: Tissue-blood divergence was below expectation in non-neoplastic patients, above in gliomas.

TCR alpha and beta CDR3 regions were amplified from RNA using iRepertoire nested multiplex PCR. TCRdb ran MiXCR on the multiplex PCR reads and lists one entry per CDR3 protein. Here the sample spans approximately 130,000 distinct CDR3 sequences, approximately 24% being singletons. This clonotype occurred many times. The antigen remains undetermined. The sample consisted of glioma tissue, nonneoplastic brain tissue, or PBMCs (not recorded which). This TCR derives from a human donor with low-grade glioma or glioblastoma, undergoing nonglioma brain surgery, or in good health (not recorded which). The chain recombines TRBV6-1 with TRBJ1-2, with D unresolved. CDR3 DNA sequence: TGTGCCAGCACCTTAACCGGACTGAGCTACACCTTC. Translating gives CASTLTGLSYTF.